Listed below are T cell receptor beta chains from one sample, sequenced in a study of CD8 T cells in ankylosing spondylitis. TCRdb re-derived calls from the 5' RACE reads in MiXCR, one entry per CDR3 protein. This sample carries approximately 520,000 distinct CDR3 sequences, roughly 5.2% of them seen once, and the ten largest clones take roughly 3.5%. Sequencing input: blood, either unsorted or a sorted T cell fraction (not recorded which). These receptors originate from a male donor with ankylosing spondylitis. Each CDR3 is given with its conserved first and last residue. D genes are given only for firm matches. Clone size is not always given. Where it is, it says once, few, many or a class for expanded clones.

v_gene	j_gene	abundance	d_gene	CDR3aa	CDR3nt
TRBV25-1	TRBJ2-5	many	.	CASMEGTAETQYF	TGTGCCAGCATGGAGGGTACTGCAGAGACCCAGTACTTC
TRBV5-1	TRBJ1-1	many	.	CASSLGLVNTEAFF	TGCGCCAGCAGCTTGGGGTTGGTGAACACTGAAGCTTTCTTT
TRBV28	TRBJ1-2	many	TRBD1	CASSLSVSGTGLDGYTF	TGTGCCAGCAGTTTATCCGTATCCGGGACAGGGCTGGATGGCTACACCTTC
TRBV20-1	TRBJ2-5	few	TRBD1	CSATGASETQYF	TGCAGTGCCACAGGGGCCAGCGAGACCCAGTACTTC
TRBV7-2	TRBJ2-6	.	.	CASSFVSSGANVLTF	TGTGCCAGCAGCTTTGTAAGTTCTGGGGCCAACGTCCTGACTTTC
TRBV13	TRBJ2-7	.	.	CASSQTEEGGSEQYF	TGTGCCAGCAGCCAGACGGAAGAGGGGGGATCCGAGCAGTACTTC
TRBV29-1	TRBJ2-7	.	.	CSGGGQGAREQYF	TGCAGCGGCGGGGGGCAGGGGGCGCGTGAGCAGTACTTC
TRBV15	TRBJ1-6	many	.	CATSFDSLNSPLHF	TGTGCCACCAGCTTTGACAGCCTGAATTCACCCCTCCACTTT
TRBV29-1	TRBJ2-7	many	.	CSVEQDFDYEQYF	TGCAGCGTTGAACAGGACTTTGACTACGAGCAGTACTTC
TRBV4-3	TRBJ2-1	many	.	CASSQERQRYNEQFF	TGCGCCAGCAGCCAAGAAAGGCAGAGGTACAATGAGCAGTTCTTC
TRBV20-1	TRBJ2-7	.	TRBD1	CSARARDRPYEQYF	TGCAGTGCTAGAGCCCGGGACAGGCCCTACGAGCAGTACTTC
TRBV20-1	TRBJ1-2	many	TRBD1	CSAWGQDINGNYGYTF	TGCAGTGCTTGGGGACAGGACATCAATGGGAACTATGGCTACACCTTC
TRBV12-3/TRBV12-4	TRBJ2-3	many	TRBD2	CASSLVSTGRAFTDTQYF	TGTGCCAGCAGTTTGGTGTCGACCGGGAGGGCCTTTACAGATACGCAGTATTTT
TRBV20-1	TRBJ2-3	.	.	CSAFGGNTDTQYF	TGCAGTGCTTTCGGCGGGAACACAGATACGCAGTATTTT
TRBV29-1	TRBJ2-1	many	TRBD2	CSVVSGRPHNEQFF	TGCAGCGTCGTTAGCGGGAGGCCCCATAATGAGCAGTTCTTC
TRBV4-2	TRBJ2-4	many	TRBD2	CASSPRAGPKNIQYF	TGTGCCAGCAGCCCACGAGCGGGGCCCAAAAACATTCAGTACTTC
TRBV20-1	TRBJ1-1	many	.	CSVGQGKPEAFF	TGCAGTGTCGGACAAGGGAAGCCTGAAGCTTTCTTT
TRBV4-3	TRBJ1-2	many	.	CASSQDHRWGYTF	TGCGCCAGCAGCCAAGACCACCGCTGGGGCTACACCTTC
TRBV7-9	TRBJ1-5	many	.	CASSPGTEGQPQHF	TGTGCCAGCAGCCCCGGGACGGAGGGTCAGCCCCAGCATTTT
TRBV20-1	TRBJ1-1	many	TRBD1	CSARGGQGVTEAFF	TGCAGTGCTAGAGGGGGACAGGGGGTCACTGAAGCTTTCTTT
TRBV20-1	TRBJ2-2	few	TRBD1	CSARGWTGGDTGELFF	TGCAGTGCTCGGGGTTGGACAGGGGGTGACACCGGGGAGCTGTTTTTT
TRBV5-1	TRBJ2-5	many	.	CASSLSGAAEETQYF	TGCGCCAGCAGCTTGTCAGGGGCTGCGGAAGAGACCCAGTACTTC
TRBV10-3	TRBJ1-6	many	.	CAISELRTGNSPLHF	TGTGCCATCAGTGAACTAAGGACGGGTAATTCACCCCTCCACTTT
TRBV20-1	TRBJ2-3	.	TRBD1	CSAADRADTQYF	TGCAGTGCTGCAGACAGGGCAGATACGCAGTATTTT
TRBV29-1	TRBJ1-2	many	TRBD1	CSVDVGQGRGYTF	TGCAGCGTTGATGTGGGACAGGGACGCGGCTACACCTTC
TRBV20-1	TRBJ1-1	.	.	CSARFQPNTEAFF	TGCAGTGCTAGATTTCAACCGAACACTGAAGCTTTCTTT